This T cell receptor beta chain was sequenced in a study of long-term antiretroviral therapy in people with HIV. Runs used v3.0 of the immunoSEQ assay and were done at survey level. Assay used: immunoSEQ multiplex PCR; TCRdb lists only in-frame clones, some missing. The sample has 15,000 to 20,000 clones; about 84% are singletons. The V end lost 5 bases, the J end lost 3 bases, and 23 bases lay between the germline ends. CDR1 and CDR2 from the germline V gene are LNHDA and SQIVND (reference sequence). The CDR3 has 18 amino acids. Points on this clone: Its antigen is unidentified.

Study-level points and caveats: Specimen acquisition occurred between about 2003 and 2018, potentially under older ART regimens.

The chain is built from TRBV19 and TRBJ2-1; perhaps TRBD1 as D (6 bases). This receptor was obtained from a man between 18 and 35 years old with HIV. The specimen was unsorted PBMCs, collected 0.1 years before starting antiretroviral therapy. In nucleotides, the CDR3 is TGTGCCAGTAGTTACGGACAATCAGGGGTGGGATACTACAATGAGCAGTTCTTC. Translated: CASSYGQSGVGYYNEQFF.